This TCR beta chain was captured by sequencing in a study of T cells in Graves' hyperthyroidism and ophthalmopathy. General study results and limits: The majority of expanded thyroid clonotypes above 0.001 also appeared in blood.

Criteria for exclusion of patients were uncontrolled infection, other autoimmune disease, pregnancy or lactation. The study based diagnoses on clinical symptoms, serum thyroxine and TRAb, thyroid ultrasound and orbital computed tomography. Authors of the study amplified TCR beta CDR3 regions from RNA transcripts. HTBI primers were used for first-round RT-PCR of the TCR CDR3. TCRdb redid the calling of the multiplex PCR reads with MiXCR, one entry per CDR3 protein. The sample has about 610,000 distinct CDR3 sequences, about 43% seen once; the top ten hold roughly 8.2%. This clonotype came up many times. Its antigen is not identified. The TCR sequence derives from a woman aged 18-30 years with Graves' hyperthyroidism. The specimen sequenced was peripheral blood or thyroid tissue (not recorded which).

CDR3 coding DNA: TGCAGTGCTAAAGGATATACTAGTGTGAACACCGGGGAGCTGTTTTTT. Encoded protein: CSAKGYTSVNTGELFF. This chain uses TRBV20-1 with TRBJ2-2; TRBD2 might be the D (5 bases). Looked up from germline, CDR1 is DFQATT and CDR2 is SNEGSKA (reference sequence). The length of the CDR3 is 16 residues. V was cut by 4 bases and J by 1 base, with 16 bases left in between.